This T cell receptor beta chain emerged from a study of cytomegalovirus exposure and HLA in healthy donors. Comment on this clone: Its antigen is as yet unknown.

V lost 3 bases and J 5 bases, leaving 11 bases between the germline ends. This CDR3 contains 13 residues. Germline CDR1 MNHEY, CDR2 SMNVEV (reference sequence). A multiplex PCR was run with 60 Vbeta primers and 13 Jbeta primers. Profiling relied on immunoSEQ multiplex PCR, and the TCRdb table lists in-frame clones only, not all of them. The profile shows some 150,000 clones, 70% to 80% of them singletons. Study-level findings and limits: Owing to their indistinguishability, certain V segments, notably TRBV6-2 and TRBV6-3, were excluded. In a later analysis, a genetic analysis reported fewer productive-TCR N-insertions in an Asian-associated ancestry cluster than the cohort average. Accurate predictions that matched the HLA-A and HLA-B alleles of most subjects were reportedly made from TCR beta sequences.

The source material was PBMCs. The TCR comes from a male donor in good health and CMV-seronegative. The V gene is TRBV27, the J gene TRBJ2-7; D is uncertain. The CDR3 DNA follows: TGTGCCAGCAGTTTCGACTCTAATAACGAGCAGTACTTC. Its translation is CASSFDSNNEQYF.